This T cell receptor (beta chain) was found in a study of identical twins (dated by TCRdb to the mid-2010s). Broadly, across the study: The study deep-sequenced TCR alpha and beta repertoires from monozygotic twins, unrelated adults of various ages and cord blood to test whether fetal clonotypes persist. To rule out contamination, replicate twin experiments were performed at different times with different library preparation protocols.

What the work shows at the level of the full study, not this receptor alone: Abundant cord blood beta clonotypes had fewer insertions, young adult naive repertoires showed a similar but weaker trend, and memory repertoires showed no such trend. Compared with coincidental sharing between unrelated individuals, out-of-frame TCR alpha sequences shared between twins had an excess of sequences with low generation probability. Conclusions relied on cross-sectional statistical analysis, since the same donors could not be followed over many years. Out-of-frame TCR alpha sharing in monozygotic twins was systematically underestimated by recombination models, whereas sharing between unrelated individuals was in agreement with the recombination models. Excess twin sharing in beta out-of-frame sequences was weaker because fewer shared sequences lowered the signal-to-noise ratio. Invariant T cells such as MAIT and iNKT could partly confound zero-insertion analyses, though diverse VJ usage argued against this for most clonotypes.

All donors were healthy Caucasians. Three pairs of female monozygotic twins, all aged about 18 to 29 years, made up the twin cohort. Peripheral blood mononuclear cells were used as the source from which RNA for TCR libraries was isolated. The protocol used for the library was 5' RACE. TCRdb records Illumina HiSeq 2000 as the sequencer. Template switching added a universal primer binding site, and the final cDNA carried a unique molecular identifier that allowed TCR cDNA molecules to be counted accurately. Specific primers in the conserved constant-segment region were used to synthesize first-strand cDNA for the TCR alpha and beta chains. To control for contamination, each cDNA library was double barcoded with a SMART-Mk sample barcode plus Illumina barcodes. TruSeq adapter sequences and Illumina sample barcodes were added in two successive PCR steps. The Illumina HiSeq platform was used with custom primers to sequence TCR alpha and beta cDNA libraries. The published analysis was carried out like this. Unique molecular identifiers were extracted from raw reads with MiGEC, and CDR3 positions were determined with MiXCR. Recombination models were inferred per individual with the repgenHMM and IGoR tools using an EM algorithm. Shared clonotypes were analyzed with the tcR package in R, and sharing was normalized by the product of cloneset sizes. To study raw recombination free of thymic and clonal selection effects, out-of-frame nonproductive sequences were analyzed. TCRdb itself trimmed the public reads at Q25 with fastp, ran MiXCR and retained productive beta chains. Entries are consolidated by CDR3 protein sequence, retaining the most common genes and DNA. TCRdb, rather than the study authors, made the V and J calls. The sample table holds fewer than 800,000 distinct CDR3 sequences, of which roughly 7.2% were seen once. In total, the top ten clones hold about 1.5% of the sample.

This clonotype has ten or more counts. Its target antigen remains unknown. No much larger clonotype is one base removed from it; base qualities were not supplied. The same specimen was also included in a second study, on yellow fever vaccine responses in identical twins. As noted in the second study: According to the authors, in identical twins the way T cells responded to vaccination appeared partly convergent and partly personalized. In the study, vaccine-responding T cell clones were precisely tracked in identical twins.

The sample consisted of PBMCs. The receptor comes from a woman between 18 and 29 years old in good health.

Read as DNA, the sequence is TGTGCCAGCAGCCCAGCCCGGGGGCGGACTGAAGCTTTCTTT. Translated, this is CASSPARGRTEAFF. Recombination joined TRBV14 with TRBJ1-1, and the D gene may be TRBD1, 6 bases matching. Spanning cysteine to phenylalanine, the CDR3 consists of 14 amino acids. The only DNA kept is the CDR3, 42 bases in frame from the first base. Sequences SGHDN (CDR1) and FVKESK (CDR2) are obtained from the germline V gene. V loses 4 bases of germline sequence and J loses 5 bases, and the interval between the two ends is 14 bases.